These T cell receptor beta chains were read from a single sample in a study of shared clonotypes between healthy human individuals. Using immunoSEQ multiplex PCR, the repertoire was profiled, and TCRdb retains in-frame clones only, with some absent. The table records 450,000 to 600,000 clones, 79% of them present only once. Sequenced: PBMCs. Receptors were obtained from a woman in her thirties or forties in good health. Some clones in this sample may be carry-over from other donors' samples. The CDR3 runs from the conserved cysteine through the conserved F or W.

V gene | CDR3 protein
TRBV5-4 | CASSLIPGSSYEQYF
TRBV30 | CAWSVQGPETQYF
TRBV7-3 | CASSRDGHEQFF
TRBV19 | CASSILPRNTIYF
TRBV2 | CASKTLTASRQAFF
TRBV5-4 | CASSPGPGVEQYF
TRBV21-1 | CASSNRTGGSTDTQYF
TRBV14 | CASRQGGHTEAFF
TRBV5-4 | CASSLFKASGRIREQYF
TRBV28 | CASSRTRGNIQYF
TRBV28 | CASSLPQGLNGYTF
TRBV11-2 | CASRSTGLQRNYEQYF